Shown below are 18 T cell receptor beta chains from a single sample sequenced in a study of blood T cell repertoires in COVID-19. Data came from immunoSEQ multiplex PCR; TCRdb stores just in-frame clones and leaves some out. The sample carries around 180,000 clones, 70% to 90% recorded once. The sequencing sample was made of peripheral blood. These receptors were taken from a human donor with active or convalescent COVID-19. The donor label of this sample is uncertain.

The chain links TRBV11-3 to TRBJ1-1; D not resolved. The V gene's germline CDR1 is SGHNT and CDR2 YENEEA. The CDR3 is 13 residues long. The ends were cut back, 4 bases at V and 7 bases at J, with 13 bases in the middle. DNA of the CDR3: TGTGCCAGCAGCTATACCCGGGAGGATGAAGCTTTCTTT. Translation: CASSYTREDEAFF.

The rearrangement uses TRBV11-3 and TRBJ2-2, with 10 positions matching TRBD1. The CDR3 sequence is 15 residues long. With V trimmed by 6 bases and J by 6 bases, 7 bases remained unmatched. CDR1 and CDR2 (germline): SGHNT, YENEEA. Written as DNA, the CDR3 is TGTGCCAGCAGTCGAGGACAGGGGGTCTCCGGGGAGCTGTTTTTT. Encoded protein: CASSRGQGVSGELFF.

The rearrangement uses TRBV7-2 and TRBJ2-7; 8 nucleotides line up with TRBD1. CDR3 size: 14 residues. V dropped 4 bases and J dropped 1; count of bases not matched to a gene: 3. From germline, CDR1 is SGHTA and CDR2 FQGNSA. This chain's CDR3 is CASSSDRVSYEQYF. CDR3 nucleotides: TGTGCCAGCAGCTCGGACAGGGTGTCCTACGAGCAGTACTTC.

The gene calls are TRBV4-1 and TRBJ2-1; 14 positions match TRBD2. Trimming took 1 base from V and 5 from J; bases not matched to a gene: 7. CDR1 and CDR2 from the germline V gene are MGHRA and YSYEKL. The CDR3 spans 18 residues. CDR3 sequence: CASSQGLAGGIVNNEQFF. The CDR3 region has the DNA TGCGCCAGCAGCCAAGGACTAGCGGGGGGGATTGTAAACAATGAGCAGTTCTTC.

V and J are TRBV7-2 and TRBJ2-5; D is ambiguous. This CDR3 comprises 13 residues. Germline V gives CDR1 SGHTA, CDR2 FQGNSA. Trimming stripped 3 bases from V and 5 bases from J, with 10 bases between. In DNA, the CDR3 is TGTGCCAGCAGCTTCCCAGGCTTCGAGACCCAGTACTTC. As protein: CASSFPGFETQYF. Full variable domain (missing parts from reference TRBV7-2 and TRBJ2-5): GAGVSQSPSNKVTEKGKDVELRCDPISGHTALYWYRQSLGQGLEFLIYFQGNSAPDKSGLPSDRFSAERTGGSVSTLTIQRTQQEDSAVYLCASSFPGFETQYFGPGTRLLVL.

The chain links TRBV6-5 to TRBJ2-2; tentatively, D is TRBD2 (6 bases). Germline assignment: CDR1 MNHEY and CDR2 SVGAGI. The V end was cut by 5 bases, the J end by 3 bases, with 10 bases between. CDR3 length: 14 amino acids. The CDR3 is CASSRDWYTGELFF. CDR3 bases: TGTGCCAGCAGTAGGGACTGGTACACCGGGGAGCTGTTTTTT.

CDR3 amino acids: CATSDLVSLKQFF. The CDR3 DNA is TGTGCCACCAGTGATTTGGTCTCGCTAAAGCAGTTCTTC. The chain links TRBV24-1 to TRBJ2-1; no clear D gene. The CDR3 has 13 amino acids. Germline assignment: CDR1 KGHDR and CDR2 SFDVKD. Trimming took off 0 bases at V and 11 bases at J, with 10 bases between the two ends.

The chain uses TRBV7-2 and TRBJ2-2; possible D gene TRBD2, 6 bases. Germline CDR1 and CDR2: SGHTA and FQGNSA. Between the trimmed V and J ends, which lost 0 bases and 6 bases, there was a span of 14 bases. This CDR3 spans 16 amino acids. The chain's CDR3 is CASSLASGRISGELFF. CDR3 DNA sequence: TGTGCCAGCAGCTTAGCTAGCGGAAGGATCTCCGGGGAGCTGTTTTTT.

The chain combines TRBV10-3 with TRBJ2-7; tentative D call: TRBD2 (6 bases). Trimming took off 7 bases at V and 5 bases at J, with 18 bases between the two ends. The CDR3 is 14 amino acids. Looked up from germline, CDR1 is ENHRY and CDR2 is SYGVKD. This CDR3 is CAIKGGRPDDEQYF. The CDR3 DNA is TGTGCCATCAAGGGAGGACGGCCTGACGACGAGCAGTACTTC.

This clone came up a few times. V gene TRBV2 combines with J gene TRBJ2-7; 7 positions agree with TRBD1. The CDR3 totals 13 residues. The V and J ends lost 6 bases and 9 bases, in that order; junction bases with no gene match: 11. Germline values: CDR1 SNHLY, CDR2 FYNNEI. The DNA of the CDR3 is TGTGCCAGCAGAGCAGAAGGGACAGTTGTGCAGTACTTC. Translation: CASRAEGTVVQYF.

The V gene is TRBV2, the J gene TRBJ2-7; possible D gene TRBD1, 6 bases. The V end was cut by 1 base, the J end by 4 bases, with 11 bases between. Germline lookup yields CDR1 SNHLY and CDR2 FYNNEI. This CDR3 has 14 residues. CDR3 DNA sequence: TGTGCCAGCAGTGAAGACAGGGTGGAATACGAGCAGTACTTC. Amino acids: CASSEDRVEYEQYF. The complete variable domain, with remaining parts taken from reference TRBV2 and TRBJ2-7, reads EPEVTQTPSHQVTQMGQEVILRCVPISNHLYFYWYRQILGQKVEFLVSFYNNEISEKSEIFDDQFSVERPDGSNFTLKIRSTKLEDSAMYFCASSEDRVEYEQYFGPGTRLTVT.

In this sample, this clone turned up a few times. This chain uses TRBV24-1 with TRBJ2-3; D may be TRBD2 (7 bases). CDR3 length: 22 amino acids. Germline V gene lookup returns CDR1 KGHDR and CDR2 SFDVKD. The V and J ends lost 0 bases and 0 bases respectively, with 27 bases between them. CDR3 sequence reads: CATSDLGTPLGLSGPSTDTQYF. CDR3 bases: TGTGCCACCAGTGATTTGGGGACACCCTTAGGACTTAGCGGGCCGAGCACAGATACGCAGTATTTT.

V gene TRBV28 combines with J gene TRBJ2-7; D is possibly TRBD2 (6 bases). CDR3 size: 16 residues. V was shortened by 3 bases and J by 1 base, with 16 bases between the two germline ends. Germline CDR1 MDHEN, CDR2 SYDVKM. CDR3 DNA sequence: TGTGCCAGCAGTTTCGGGTGGGGGGAGGCATCCTACGAGCAGTACTTC. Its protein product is CASSFGWGEASYEQYF.

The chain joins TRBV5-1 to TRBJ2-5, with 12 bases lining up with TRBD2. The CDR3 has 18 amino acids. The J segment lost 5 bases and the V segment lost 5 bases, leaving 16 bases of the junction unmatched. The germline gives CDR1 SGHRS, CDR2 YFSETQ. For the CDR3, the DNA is TGCGCCAGCAGTCCAAAAGTGCCGGGACTAGCGGGCGAGGAGACCCAGTACTTC. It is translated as CASSPKVPGLAGEETQYF.

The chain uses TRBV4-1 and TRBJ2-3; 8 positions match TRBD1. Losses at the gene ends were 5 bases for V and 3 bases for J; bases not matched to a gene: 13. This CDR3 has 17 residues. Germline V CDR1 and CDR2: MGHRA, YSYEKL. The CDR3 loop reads CASSVRQGRLLTDTQYF. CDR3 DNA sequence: TGCGCCAGCAGCGTCCGACAGGGGAGGTTGCTAACAGATACGCAGTATTTT.

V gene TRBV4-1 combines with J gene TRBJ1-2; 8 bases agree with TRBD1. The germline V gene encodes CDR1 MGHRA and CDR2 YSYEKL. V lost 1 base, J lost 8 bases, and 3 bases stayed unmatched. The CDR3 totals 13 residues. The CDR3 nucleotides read TGCGCCAGCAGCCAAGTACAGGGGGAGGGCTACACCTTC. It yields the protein CASSQVQGEGYTF.

The CDR3 is CASSVTEGPLSGYTF. CDR3 DNA sequence: TGTGCCAGCAGCGTCACGGAGGGGCCCCTTTCTGGCTACACCTTC. The J gene is TRBJ1-2, the V gene TRBV21-1. TRBV21-1 is shown as a pseudogene. This CDR3 is built from 15 residues.

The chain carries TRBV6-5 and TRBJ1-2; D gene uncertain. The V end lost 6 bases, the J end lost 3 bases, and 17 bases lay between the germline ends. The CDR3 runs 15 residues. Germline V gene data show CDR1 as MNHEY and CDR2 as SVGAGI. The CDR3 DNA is TGTGCCAGCAGAAACCAGCCCCTCGGGTACTATGGCTACACCTTC. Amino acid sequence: CASRNQPLGYYGYTF.